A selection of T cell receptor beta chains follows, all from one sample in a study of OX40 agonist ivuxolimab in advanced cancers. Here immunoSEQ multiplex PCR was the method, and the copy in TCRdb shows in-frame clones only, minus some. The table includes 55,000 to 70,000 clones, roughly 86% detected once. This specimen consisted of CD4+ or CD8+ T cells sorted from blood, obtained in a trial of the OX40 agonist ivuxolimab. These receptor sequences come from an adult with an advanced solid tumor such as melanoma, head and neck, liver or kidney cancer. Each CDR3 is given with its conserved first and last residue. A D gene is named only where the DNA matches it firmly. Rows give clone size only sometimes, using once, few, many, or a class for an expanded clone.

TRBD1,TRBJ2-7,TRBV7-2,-,TGTGCCAGCAGCTCAACAGGGGTTGACGAGCAGTACTTC,CASSSTGVDEQYF
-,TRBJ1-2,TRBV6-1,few,TGTGCCAGCAGTGATGCGGGCGGATTCTATGGCTACACCTTC,CASSDAGGFYGYTF
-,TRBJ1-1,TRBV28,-,TGTGCCAGCAGTGGACCTGGACGGATGAACACTGAAGCTTTCTTT,CASSGPGRMNTEAFF
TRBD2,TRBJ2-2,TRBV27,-,TGTGCCAGCAGCAGGACAAGGGGACTAGCGGGGACCGGGGAGCTGTTTTTT,CASSRTRGLAGTGELFF
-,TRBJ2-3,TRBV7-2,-,TGTGCCAGCAGCTTGGGGCTGGAAGATACGCAGTATTTT,CASSLGLEDTQYF
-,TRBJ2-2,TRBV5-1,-,TGCGCCAGCAGCTTGACAGGGTCCGGGGAGCTGTTTTTT,CASSLTGSGELFF
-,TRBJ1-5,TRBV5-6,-,TGTGCCAGCAGCGTGGTTAGGGTTGGGGGGCGAAATCAGCCCCAGCATTTT,CASSVVRVGGRNQPQHF
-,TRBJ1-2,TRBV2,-,TGTGCCAGCAGTGTATCGCCAGAAACCTATGGCTACACCTTC,CASSVSPETYGYTF
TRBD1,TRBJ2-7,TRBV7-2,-,TGTGCCAGCAGCCTTGACAGGGCCACCTACGAGCAGTACTTC,CASSLDRATYEQYF
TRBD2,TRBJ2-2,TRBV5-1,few,TGCGCCAGCAGCGCGGGGACTAGCGCCACCGGGGAGCTGTTTTTT,CASSAGTSATGELFF
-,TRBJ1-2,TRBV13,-,TGTGCCAGCAGCTTACGGGTTGATAATACTAACTATGGCTACACCTTC,CASSLRVDNTNYGYTF